This T cell receptor beta chain was sequenced during a study of vaccination and CD4 T cells after COVID-19. Study as a whole: The authors used overlapping spike peptides from SARS-CoV-2, HCoV-NL63, HCoV-OC43 and HCoV-229E to stimulate cells. Cultures serving as controls received a peptide pool (CEFX or HIV-1 Nef) or no peptide.

Sample time point: late sampling 161 to 241 days after vaccination in a few convalescent patients. The treatment: approximately 9-day PBMC culture with coronavirus spike peptide pools or control peptides (ViraFEST assay). Each well held 2 million or so PBMCs in IL-2 (roughly 10 IU/ml) medium with around 9.4 ug/ml peptide pools. With the Oncomine TCR Beta short-read assay, DNA from cultured CD4+ T cells was sequenced. TCRdb recomputed calls from the PCR reads with MiXCR, one row per CDR3 protein. The sample lists more than 20,000 distinct CDR3 sequences, approximately 30% occurring once. Germline assignment: CDR1 DFQATT and CDR2 SNEGSKA (reference sequence). The germline V and J ends were trimmed by 5 bases and 3 bases, with 11 bases remaining between them. The CDR3 extends over 13 amino acids. Notes on this clonotype: Its antigen is unknown.

This TCR came from a human donor who had recovered from COVID-19. Sequences were derived from CD4+ T cells from blood, cultured in vitro, sampled about 7 months after SARS-CoV-2 vaccination. The chain couples TRBV20-1 to TRBJ1-5; D call uncertain. Here the CDR3 reads CSAPMITNQPQHF. In DNA, the CDR3 is TGCAGTGCTCCAATGATAACCAATCAGCCCCAGCATTTT.